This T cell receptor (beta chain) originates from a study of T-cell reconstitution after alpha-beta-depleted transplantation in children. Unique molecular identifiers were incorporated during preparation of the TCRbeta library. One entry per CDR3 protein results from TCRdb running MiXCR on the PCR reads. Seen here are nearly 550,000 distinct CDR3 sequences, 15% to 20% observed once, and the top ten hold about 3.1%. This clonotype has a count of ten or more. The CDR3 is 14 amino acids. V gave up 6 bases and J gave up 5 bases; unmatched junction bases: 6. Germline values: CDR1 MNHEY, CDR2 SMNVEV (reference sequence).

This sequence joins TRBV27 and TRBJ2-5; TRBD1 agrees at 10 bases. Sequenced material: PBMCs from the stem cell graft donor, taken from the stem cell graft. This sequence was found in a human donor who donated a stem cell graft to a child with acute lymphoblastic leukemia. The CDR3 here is CASSRQGARETQYF. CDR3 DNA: TGTGCCAGCAGCCGACAGGGGGCTAGGGAGACCCAGTACTTC.